This T cell receptor (beta chain) was recovered during a study of CD8 T cells in ankylosing spondylitis. TCRdb reprocessed the 5' RACE reads with MiXCR, giving one entry per CDR3 protein. The table includes 390,000 or so distinct CDR3 sequences, 20% to 25% detected once. Notes on this clonotype: The antigen is unknown.

CDR3 length: 17 amino acids. In germline, CDR1 is MDHEN, CDR2 SYDVKM. V gave up 3 bases and J gave up 9 bases, with 24 bases separating them. General study results and limits: Reactive arthritis synovial fluid and blood were previously reported to contain some motif variants. One TCR beta motif, made up of 7 or 8 highly homologous variants, appeared characteristic of ankylosing spondylitis blood. Significant enrichment of disease-linked clones was reportedly seen in matched ankylosing spondylitis synovial fluid.

The chain couples TRBV28 to TRBJ2-1, with D possibly matching TRBD1 (5 bases). The clonotype was recovered from a male donor with ankylosing spondylitis. The specimen sequenced was blood, either unsorted or a sorted T cell fraction (not recorded which). DNA of the CDR3: TGTGCCAGCAGTTTTTTTAGGCGCTGGGCAGGGATTAGTGAGCAGTTCTTC. Translation: CASSFFRRWAGISEQFF.